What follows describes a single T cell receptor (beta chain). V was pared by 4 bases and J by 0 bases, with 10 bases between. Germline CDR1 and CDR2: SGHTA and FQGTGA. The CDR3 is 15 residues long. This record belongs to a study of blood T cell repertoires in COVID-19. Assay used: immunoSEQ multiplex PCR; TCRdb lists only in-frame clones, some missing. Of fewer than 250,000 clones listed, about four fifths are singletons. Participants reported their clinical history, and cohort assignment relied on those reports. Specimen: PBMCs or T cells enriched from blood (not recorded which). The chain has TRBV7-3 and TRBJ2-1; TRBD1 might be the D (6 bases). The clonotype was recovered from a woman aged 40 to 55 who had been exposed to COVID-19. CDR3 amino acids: CASSSPGDSYNEQFF. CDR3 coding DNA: TGTGCCAGCAGCTCCCCAGGGGACTCCTACAATGAGCAGTTCTTC.